What follows is one TCR beta chain and its context. Its antigen is currently not known. There are no base qualities to consult, and no much larger clone falls within one base. Explained via the paper, the time point label denotes: about 28 days (+/-7) after the second vaccine dose. AZD1222 recipients whose second dose came at about 4 weeks and those whose second dose came at about 12 weeks were combined into one group, since spike-specific TCR depth and breadth did not differ between the two schedules. The vaccinee samples were drawn from two UK trials, COV001 and COV002, one of which was a single-blind randomized controlled phase 2/3 trial testing AZD1222 (ChAdOx1 nCoV-19) in healthy adults. For TCRbeta chain sequencing, PBMC samples from trial participants were taken at day 0 and at day 28 after the second dose. Including cysteine and phenylalanine, the CDR3 has 16 amino acids. The only DNA kept is the CDR3, 48 bases in frame from the first base. CDR1 and CDR2 (LGHNA, YNFKEQ) derive from the germline V gene. The junction shows trimming of 5 bases on V and 1 base on J, and the gene matches do not reach 7 bases of it.

This entry comes from a study of T cell responses to AZD1222 COVID-19 vaccine (TCRdb year 2021). For context, the study as a whole: A total of 233 trial participants underwent TCR sequencing, of whom around 210 had received two doses of AZD1222 and about 26 had received two doses of the MenACWY control vaccine. Trial participants were enrolled by age into 18-55, 56-69 and 70-plus year subgroups, with approximately 150, 30 and 60 TCR-sequenced participants respectively.

The CDR3 regions of human TCRbeta chains were analyzed by immunosequencing. Per the original workflow: TCRs in the repertoires were compared against a reference library of SARS-CoV-2-specific TCRs that had been generated with the MIRA antigen-specificity platform. Breadth meant the fraction of unique TCRs that were SARS-CoV-2-associated, whereas depth meant the fraction of total T cells that were SARS-CoV-2-associated. Using the MIRA data, each spike-specific TCR was mapped to the spike region that the TCR reacts to and placed in a CD4 or CD8 class. Log10-transformed breadth and depth values were compared by one-way ANOVA with Sidak's multiple comparisons tests. TCRdb limited this immuneACCESS table to in-frame rearrangements with V and J called. A share of clones is missing; checked studies link under half to unresolved V genes, and the rest is unexplained. Clone size and V and J calls were adopted from that table, with D and trimming inferred from the DNA. Recorded for this sample are approximately 270,000 clones; roughly 93% of them occurred a single time. 0.55% of the sample goes to the ten largest clones.

Beyond this particular receptor, the publication reports: Conclusions about previously exposed vaccinees are limited, since just six AZD1222 recipients were seropositive for SARS-CoV-2 at baseline. Vaccine-associated CD4 TCRs spanned the whole spike protein, with dominant responses in regions 160-218 and 743-854. In the small 56-69-year group, the increase in depth fell short of significance, most likely because of low power. Epitopes outside the regions mutated in the B.1.351 and B.1.1.7 variants were reportedly recognized by nearly half of the unique spike-specific TCRs. Participants were mostly white British, with more females than males. The authors suggested clonal diversity may have been underestimated. After two AZD1222 doses, spike-specific TCR breadth and depth were significantly higher than at day 0 and than in MenACWY recipients. Because no day 14 peak-response samples were available, the repertoires could be characterized only after the peak T cell response.

The sequence was collected from an adult who received the AZD1222 COVID-19 vaccine. The sample was peripheral blood, taken 28 days after the second AZD1222 dose. The rearranged segments are TRBV4-2 and TRBJ2-2, and TRBD2 aligns with 7 junction nucleotides. The DNA sequence is as follows: TGTGCCAGCAGCGGGTCCAGCGGGGAGAACACCGGGGAGCTGTTTTTT. The resulting protein is CASSGSSGENTGELFF.